Each of the 24 T cell receptor beta chains below was sequenced from the same sample in a study of T-cell reconstitution after alpha-beta-depleted transplantation in children (dated by TCRdb to the mid-2010s). To prepare the library, PCR was applied. The reads were generated on an Illumina HiSeq 2500. TCR library preparation used molecular barcoding, with unique molecular identifiers applied to normalize quantification of the TCRbeta repertoire. The public sequencing data were trimmed at Q25 with fastp and processed into clonotypes with MiXCR by TCRdb, which kept only in-frame beta chains. Under each unique CDR3 protein, matching rows form one entry showing the most common genes and DNA. The table for this sample lists around 190,000 distinct CDR3 sequences; 6.6% of them were counted only once. 5.5% of the sample goes to the ten largest clones. The treatment or condition tag for this specimen amounts to: allogeneic hematopoietic cell transplantation with graft depleted of TCRalphabeta T cells and CD19 B cells.

The sample in question was PBMCs, obtained before TCRalphabeta/CD19-depleted stem cell transplant. The receptor set was obtained from a boy between 2 and 10 years old with acute lymphoblastic leukemia, due to receive a stem cell transplant.

The J gene is TRBJ2-3, the V gene TRBV9, with 11 positions matching TRBD2. The CDR3 sequence is 18 residues long. The V segment lost 3 bases and the J segment 2 bases; nucleotides outside the gene matches: 11. Germline V gene sequence: CDR1 SGDLS, CDR2 YYNGEE. The CDR3 bases are TGTGCCAGCAGCGCTGGGACTAGCGGATACGAACCCACAGATACGCAGTATTTT. Amino acids: CASSAGTSGYEPTDTQYF.

This rearrangement joins TRBV7-9 to TRBJ2-3, with 7 bases identical to TRBD1. The CDR3 extends over 14 amino acids. The junction had 3 bases not matched to a gene; V was cut back by 1 base and J by 5 bases. Germline values: CDR1 SEHNR, CDR2 FQNEAQ (reference sequence). The CDR3 DNA is TGTGCCAGCAGCTTAGGCCCAGGGGGAGATACGCAGTATTTT. Encoded protein: CASSLGPGGDTQYF.

The chain employs TRBV10-2 and TRBJ2-2; a possible D gene is TRBD2 (5 bases). Germline V gene lookup returns CDR1 WSHSY and CDR2 SAAADI. V was shortened by 6 bases and J by 7 bases, with 15 bases between the two germline ends. The CDR3 has 14 residues. This chain's CDR3 is CASSERAPGGELFF. For the CDR3, the DNA is TGCGCCAGCAGCGAGAGGGCCCCGGGCGGGGAGCTGTTTTTT.

The chain recombines TRBV7-8 with TRBJ1-1; no firm D call. Trimming removed 5 bases at V and 0 bases at J, with 7 bases between. The germline V gene encodes CDR1 SGHVS and CDR2 FQNEAQ. There are 13 residues in the CDR3. The DNA for the CDR3 is TGTGCCAGCAGCCGCGAGGTGAACACTGAAGCTTTCTTT. Amino acids: CASSREVNTEAFF.

This clonotype was counted a few times. This chain connects TRBV18 to TRBJ1-5; possibly TRBD1 for D (5 bases). Germline CDR1 is KGHSH and CDR2 is LQKENI. Trimming pared 3 bases from V and 5 bases from J, leaving 14 bases between. The CDR3 is 15 amino acids. CDR3 DNA: TGTGCCAGCTCACCCGTGCGGGGACCGGATCAGCCCCAGCATTTT. Protein product: CASSPVRGPDQPQHF.

This clonotype was counted between two and nine times. The rearrangement joins TRBV15 to TRBJ2-3; D not resolved. The CDR3 covers 18 residues. The V gene's germline CDR1 is LNHNV and CDR2 YYDKDF (reference sequence). V dropped 0 bases and J dropped 0 bases, with 16 bases sitting between them. Here the CDR3 reads CATSRDLPLTTSTDTQYF. As DNA, the CDR3 is TGTGCCACCAGCAGAGATCTCCCCCTGACAACTAGCACAGATACGCAGTATTTT.

The sample holds many counts of this clonotype. The rearrangement links TRBV12-3 or TRBV12-4 to TRBJ1-1, with D hard to call. Between the trimmed V and J ends, which lost 5 bases and 7 bases, there was a span of 14 bases. The CDR3 extends over 13 amino acids. This CDR3 is CASSLLLGGEAFF. The CDR3 bases are TGTGCCAGCAGTCTCCTATTGGGCGGTGAAGCTTTCTTT.

At least ten counts were recorded for this clonotype. This chain joins TRBV7-9 and TRBJ1-1; D is unclear. In germline, CDR1 is SEHNR, CDR2 FQNEAQ (reference sequence). Trimming shortened V by 5 bases and J by 3 bases, and 19 bases separated the two germline ends. The CDR3 has 16 residues. The CDR3 region is CASSPHSTGSYTEAFF. CDR3 sequence (DNA): TGTGCCAGCAGCCCCCATTCGACGGGTTCGTACACTGAAGCTTTCTTT.

Ten or more counts support this clonotype. The V and J genes are TRBV7-2 and TRBJ2-7; maybe TRBD1 (6 bases). The CDR3 totals 15 residues. The V end lost 5 bases, the J end lost 5 bases, and 19 bases lay between the germline ends. Germline CDR1 SGHTA, CDR2 FQGNSA. The chain's CDR3 is CASSTQTGLLHEQYF. In DNA form, the CDR3 reads TGTGCCAGCAGCACCCAGACAGGTCTACTACACGAGCAGTACTTC.

This clonotype was recorded many times. The V call is TRBV7-8, the J call TRBJ1-2; D uncertain. Trimming took 3 bases from V and 0 from J, leaving 8 bases between them. Germline V lookup: CDR1 SGHVS, CDR2 FQNEAQ. This CDR3 region has 14 residues. CDR3 amino acids: CASSFVGPNYGYTF. CDR3 bases: TGTGCCAGCAGCTTCGTGGGCCCTAACTATGGCTACACCTTC.

This clonotype has just a few counts. The V and J genes are TRBV14 and TRBJ2-7; 13 nucleotides match TRBD2. CDR3 length: 15 amino acids. Per germline, CDR1 SGHDN and CDR2 FVKESK. The trim removed 5 bases at V and 4 bases at J, leaving 5 bases unmatched. CDR3 nucleotides: TGTGCCAGCAGCAACGGACTAGCGGGGGAATACGAGCAGTACTTC. Amino acid sequence: CASSNGLAGEYEQYF.

The chain combines TRBV9 with TRBJ2-5; 7 bases map to TRBD1. The CDR3 length is 14 residues. The germline V gene encodes CDR1 SGDLS and CDR2 YYNGEE. The V and J ends lost 4 bases and 1 base, in that order; junction bases with no gene match: 4. As DNA, the CDR3 is TGTGCCAGCAGCACCGACAGGGTCCAAGAGACCCAGTACTTC. Translating it yields CASSTDRVQETQYF.

The chain employs TRBV20-1 and TRBJ2-3; 9 nucleotides line up with TRBD1. The CDR3 has 14 residues. With 4 bases clipped from V and 2 bases from J, the junction kept 4 bases outside the gene matches. Germline CDR1 is DFQATT and CDR2 is SNEGSKA (reference sequence). The CDR3 spells CSATGTGYTDTQYF. CDR3 nucleotide sequence: TGCAGTGCTACCGGGACAGGGTACACAGATACGCAGTATTTT.

This clonotype was picked up many times. This chain connects TRBV5-6 to TRBJ1-1, with 7 positions matching TRBD1. J gave up 4 bases and V 5 bases, and 8 bases lay outside the gene matches. The CDR3 has 14 amino acids. In germline, CDR1 is SGHDT, CDR2 YYEEEE. CDR3 sequence reads: CASSLTGQITEAFF. The CDR3 DNA reads as TGTGCCAGCAGTCTAACGGGACAGATCACTGAAGCTTTCTTT.

This clonotype came up many times. Mismatch with germline at one junction end may stem from a read error. The rearrangement uses TRBV3-1 and TRBJ2-7; D gene ambiguous. Per the germline V gene, CDR1 is LGHDT and CDR2 is YNNKEL (reference sequence). This CDR3 spans 12 amino acids. CDR3 sequence reads: CASSKDPYEQYF. CDR3 sequence (DNA): TGTGCCAGCAGCAAAGACCCTTACGAGCAGTACTTC.

Of note for this clonotype: Just one base apart from a much larger clone, this may be a read error. DNA of the CDR3: TGCTGTGCTAGAGATCAGAGCGGCGGGGAGCTGTTTTTT. Its protein product is CCARDQSGGELFF. The chain recombines TRBV20-1 with TRBJ2-2; tentative D call: TRBD2 (5 bases). The V gene's germline CDR1 is DFQATT and CDR2 SNEGSKA (reference sequence). The CDR3 is 13 amino acids.

This clonotype was counted a few times. This rearrangement joins TRBV7-9 to TRBJ2-5; 12 bases line up with TRBD2. Losses at the gene ends were 4 bases for V and 5 bases for J; bases not matched to a gene: 5. CDR1 is SEHNR and CDR2 is FQNEAQ in the germline V gene (reference sequence). CDR3 length: 15 residues. CDR3 nucleotides: TGTGCCAGCAGCTCCCGACTAGCGGGAGTGGAGACCCAGTACTTC. This sequence encodes CASSSRLAGVETQYF.

V usage is TRBV5-1 and J usage is TRBJ1-1, with a weak D call TRBD1 (6 bases). This CDR3 comprises 15 residues. Germline V gene sequence: CDR1 SGHRS, CDR2 YFSETQ. V lost 4 bases to trimming and J lost 6 bases, with 19 bases between them. The CDR3 DNA reads as TGCGCCAGCAGCCCGGAGTGGGGGGGCTCAGCTGAAGCTTTCTTT. Translation gives CASSPEWGGSAEAFF.

This clonotype was detected only a few times. J is TRBJ1-6 and V is TRBV7-8; D may be TRBD1 (5 bases). The CDR3 contains 13 residues. Deletions cut 3 bases from V and 10 bases from J, with 10 bases between. The germline V gene has CDR1 SGHVS and CDR2 FQNEAQ. CDR3 nucleotide sequence: TGTGCCAGCAGCTTCCGGGGCTTGTCACCCCTCCACTTT. It translates to CASSFRGLSPLHF. The entire variable domain, with the rest obtained from reference TRBV7-8 and TRBJ1-6, is as follows: GAGVSQSPRYKVAKRGQDVALRCDPISGHVSLFWYQQALGQGPEFLTYFQNEAQLDKSGLPSDRFFAERPEGSVSTLKIQRTQQEDSAVYLCASSFRGLSPLHFGNGTRLTVT.

The sample holds many counts of this clonotype. The rearrangement joins TRBV20-1 to TRBJ2-5; 13 bases map to TRBD2. The germline gives CDR1 DFQATT, CDR2 SNEGSKA (reference sequence). V lost 6 bases to trimming and J lost 1 base; unmatched junction nucleotides: 5. This CDR3 spans 15 amino acids. The CDR3 protein is CSASRLAGGQETQYF. Written as DNA, the CDR3 is TGCAGTGCCAGCAGACTAGCGGGGGGCCAAGAGACCCAGTACTTC.

In its sample, this clonotype was seen many times. The rearrangement joins TRBV29-1 to TRBJ2-2; D might be TRBD2 (5 bases). Germline V gene lookup returns CDR1 SQVTM and CDR2 ANQGSEA. V was shortened by 7 bases and J by 6 bases, with 12 bases between the two germline ends. The CDR3 loop spans 12 amino acids. The CDR3 DNA reads as TGCAGCGCCAGGTGGGGAGCCGGGGAGCTGTTTTTT. Translating gives CSARWGAGELFF.

This clonotype has ten or more counts. The rearrangement links TRBV6-4 to TRBJ2-2; tentative D call: TRBD1 (6 bases). V lost 2 bases and J lost 2, with 6 bases in between. Germline CDR1 is MRHNA and CDR2 is SNTAGT. The length of the CDR3 is 14 residues. In DNA, the CDR3 is TGTGCCAGCAGTGACGGGACAAACACCGGGGAGCTGTTTTTT. This codes for CASSDGTNTGELFF.

This clonotype was seen a few times. The rearrangement uses TRBV6-5 and TRBJ1-1, with unresolved D. CDR1 MNHEY and CDR2 SVGAGI come from the germline V gene. The V end lost 1 base, the J end lost 5 bases, and 11 bases lay between the germline ends. There are 14 residues in the CDR3. The CDR3 is CASSYYSAGTEAFF. CDR3 in DNA: TGTGCCAGCAGTTACTATTCGGCGGGGACTGAAGCTTTCTTT.

A remark on this clonotype: A much larger clonotype is one base distant, so this may be a read error. The chain joins TRBV28 to TRBJ2-7; possibly TRBD2 for D (6 bases). This CDR3 region has 15 residues. Germline V gene sequence: CDR1 MDHEN, CDR2 SYDVKM. V lost 9 bases to trimming and J lost 4 bases, with 22 bases between them. CDR3: CARKLNGGSVYEQYF. The DNA for the CDR3 is TGTGCCAGAAAACTCAACGGGGGTAGCGTGTACGAGCAGTACTTC. Drawing the rest from reference TRBV28 and TRBJ2-7, the complete variable domain is DVKVTQSSRYLVKRTGEKVFLECVQDMDHENMFWYRQDPGLGLRLIYFSYDVKMKEKGDIPEGYSVSREKKERFSLILESASTNQTSMYLCARKLNGGSVYEQYFGPGTRLTVT.